This paragraph reports one T cell receptor beta chain. The V and J ends lost 5 bases and 2 bases respectively, with 14 bases between them. CDR3 length: 15 amino acids. The germline gives CDR1 SGHTA, CDR2 FQGTGA. Clones were sequenced by immunoSEQ multiplex PCR, and TCRdb holds only the in-frame ones, with some missing. The sample yields some 250,000 clones, 65% to 90% seen once. The data were obtained in a study of blood T cell repertoires in COVID-19. Looking at the study overall: Both acute and convalescent COVID-19 samples were obtained from the United States, Italy and Spain.

Sequencing was carried out using peripheral blood. The chain is built from TRBV7-3 and TRBJ2-3, with D possibly TRBD2 on 5 matching bases. This sequence was found in a woman aged 60-75 years with active or convalescent COVID-19. The CDR3 spells CASSGRGRNTDTQYF. CDR3 DNA: TGTGCCAGCAGCGGGAGAGGACGGAACACAGATACGCAGTATTTT.